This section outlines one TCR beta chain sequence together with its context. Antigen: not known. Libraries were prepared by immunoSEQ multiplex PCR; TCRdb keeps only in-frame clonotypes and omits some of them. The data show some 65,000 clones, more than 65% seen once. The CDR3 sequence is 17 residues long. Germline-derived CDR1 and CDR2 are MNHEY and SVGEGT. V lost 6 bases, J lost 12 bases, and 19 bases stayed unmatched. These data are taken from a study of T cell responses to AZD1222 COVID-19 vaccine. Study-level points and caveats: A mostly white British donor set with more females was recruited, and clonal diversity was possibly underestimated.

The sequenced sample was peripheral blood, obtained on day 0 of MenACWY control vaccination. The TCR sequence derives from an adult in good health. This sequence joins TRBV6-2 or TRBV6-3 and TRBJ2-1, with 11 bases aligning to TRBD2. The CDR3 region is CASSPLGPGTSGNRQFF. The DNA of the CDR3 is TGTGCCAGCAGCCCTCTAGGGCCCGGGACTAGCGGTAACAGGCAGTTCTTC.